The present entry profiles one TCR beta chain with its context. In the original processing: Amplifying reference gene primers gave estimates of nucleated cell counts. TCRdb's table, derived via immunoSEQ multiplex PCR, lists solely in-frame clones and lacks some. The V and J calls and clone size are taken from that table; D and trimming were inferred from the DNA. The table shows around 200,000 clones, with around 75% occurring only once. This specimen belongs to a study of blood T cell repertoires in COVID-19. About the research overall: The origin of the acute and convalescent COVID-19 samples was the United States, Italy and Spain. Sources were T cells, B-cell-depleted T cells, or PBMCs; the material itself was cDNA or gDNA.

The material sequenced was peripheral blood. The TCR sequence derives from a human donor in a cohort sampled during active COVID-19.

DNA of the CDR3: TGTGCCACCAGCAGAGGGGGGGGCGCAGGTCAGCCCCAGCATTTT. The encoded protein is CATSRGGGAGQPQHF. The chain joins TRBV15 to TRBJ1-5; possible D gene TRBD1, 6 bases. Trimming took off 1 base at V and 6 bases at J, with 13 bases between the two ends. The CDR3 runs 15 residues. Germline values: CDR1 LNHNV, CDR2 YYDKDF (reference sequence).